In this sample, the clone carrying this T cell receptor beta chain turned up many times. Its cognate antigen is unknown. The CDR3 length is 12 residues. The V end lost 8 bases, the J end lost 4 bases, and 10 bases lay between the germline ends. TCRdb re-derived calls from the 5' RACE reads in MiXCR, one entry per CDR3 protein. The sample lists about 320,000 distinct CDR3 sequences, roughly 13% occurring once. This sample was included in a study of T-cell memory formation after mild COVID-19. Study-level background: TCR clusters were mostly donor specific.

General study findings and limits: Whereas later expanders leaned CD4+, clones contracting day 15 to 85 showed a balanced CD4/CD8 makeup. Contracting CD4+ clones were located mainly in CM and EM, and CD8+ clones in EMRA.

The chain joins TRBV12-3 or TRBV12-4 to TRBJ2-3, with D maybe TRBD2 (7 bases). Sequencing was performed on PBMCs or a T cell subset sorted from them (not recorded which). The receptor's source is a man aged 18 to 35 who had mild COVID-19 (a few samples of this study predate the infection). Cell type and time point are not known. The DNA for the CDR3 is TGTGCCAGCGGGGGGGCCCCAGATACGCAGTATTTT. Translated: CASGGAPDTQYF.